The next 8 T cell receptor beta chains were all read from a single sample in a study of blood T cell repertoires in COVID-19. Libraries were prepared by immunoSEQ multiplex PCR; TCRdb keeps only in-frame clonotypes and omits some of them. The data hold 110,000 to 150,000 clones, with 80% observed a single time. Sample: peripheral blood. The receptors here all came from an older man who had recovered from COVID-19.

The rearrangement links TRBV29-1 to TRBJ2-7; perhaps TRBD1 as D (5 bases). CDR1 and CDR2 (germline): SQVTM, ANQGSEA. The CDR3 has 12 residues. Trimming took 6 bases from V and 2 from J, leaving 11 bases between them. In DNA, the CDR3 is TGCAGCGTCCAAAGACAGCCCTACGAGCAGTACTTC. This encodes CSVQRQPYEQYF.

CDR3: CASSPGTRLADTDTQYF. CDR3 coding DNA: TGTGCCAGCAGTCCGGGAACGAGGCTAGCGGATACAGATACGCAGTATTTT. The V gene is TRBV6-6, the J gene TRBJ2-3, with TRBD2 matching over 7 bases. The CDR3 sequence is 17 residues long. Germline CDR1 reads MNHNY; CDR2 reads SVGAGI (reference sequence). Trimming at V came to 5 bases and at J to 3 bases, leaving 14 bases not matched to a gene.

The chain is built from TRBV29-1 and TRBJ2-1; 9 bases fit TRBD2. Germline V gene sequence: CDR1 SQVTM, CDR2 ANQGSEA. V gave up 0 bases and J gave up 10 bases; unmatched junction bases: 10. This CDR3 contains 15 residues. CDR3 DNA sequence: TGCAGCGTTGAAGAGGTCCTAGCGGGGTTCGGGGAGCAGTTCTTC. This encodes CSVEEVLAGFGEQFF.

The rearrangement links TRBV5-6 to TRBJ1-6; D is possibly TRBD1 (6 bases). The CDR3 runs 15 residues. CDR1 and CDR2 (germline): SGHDT, YYEEEE. The V gene lost 0 bases and the J gene lost 7 bases, with 11 bases spanning the gap. The CDR3 protein is CASSLETGGNSPLHF. The CDR3 bases are TGTGCCAGCAGCTTGGAGACAGGCGGAAATTCACCCCTCCACTTT.

The chain uses TRBV29-1 and TRBJ2-5, with a possible D match to TRBD1 (6 bases). The ends were cut back, 7 bases at V and 2 bases at J, with 17 bases in the middle. Germline V gene sequence: CDR1 SQVTM, CDR2 ANQGSEA. CDR3 length: 14 residues. The CDR3 reads CSAYAPDSQETQYF. CDR3 coding DNA: TGCAGCGCTTACGCCCCGGACAGTCAAGAGACCCAGTACTTC.

The J gene is TRBJ2-1, the V gene TRBV18, with 8 bases identical to TRBD2. V shed 3 bases, J shed 0 bases, and the junction held 10 bases outside the gene matches. The germline CDR1 and CDR2 sequences are KGHSH and LQKENI. CDR3 size: 18 residues. CDR3 loop: CASSPLAGHGSSYNEQFF. CDR3 DNA sequence: TGTGCCAGCTCACCCTTAGCGGGACACGGATCCTCCTACAATGAGCAGTTCTTC.

The chain couples TRBV4-3 to TRBJ2-7, with 14 bases aligning to TRBD2. CDR1 LGHNA and CDR2 YSLEER come from the germline V gene. This CDR3 region has 15 residues. The junction had 2 bases not matched to a gene; V was cut back by 0 bases and J by 7 bases. The CDR3 DNA is TGCGCCAGCAGCCAAGACCGGACTAGCGGGAGGGAGCAGTACTTC. As protein: CASSQDRTSGREQYF.

Here the CDR3 DNA reads TGTGCCAGTAGTATTGGGGGCGTTGAAAAACTGTTTTTT. Its translation is CASSIGGVEKLFF. J is TRBJ1-4 and V is TRBV19; a possible D gene is TRBD1 (6 bases). The CDR3 has 13 residues. CDR1 is LNHDA and CDR2 is SQIVND in the germline V gene (reference sequence). Between the trimmed V and J ends, which lost 3 bases and 7 bases, there was a span of 9 bases.